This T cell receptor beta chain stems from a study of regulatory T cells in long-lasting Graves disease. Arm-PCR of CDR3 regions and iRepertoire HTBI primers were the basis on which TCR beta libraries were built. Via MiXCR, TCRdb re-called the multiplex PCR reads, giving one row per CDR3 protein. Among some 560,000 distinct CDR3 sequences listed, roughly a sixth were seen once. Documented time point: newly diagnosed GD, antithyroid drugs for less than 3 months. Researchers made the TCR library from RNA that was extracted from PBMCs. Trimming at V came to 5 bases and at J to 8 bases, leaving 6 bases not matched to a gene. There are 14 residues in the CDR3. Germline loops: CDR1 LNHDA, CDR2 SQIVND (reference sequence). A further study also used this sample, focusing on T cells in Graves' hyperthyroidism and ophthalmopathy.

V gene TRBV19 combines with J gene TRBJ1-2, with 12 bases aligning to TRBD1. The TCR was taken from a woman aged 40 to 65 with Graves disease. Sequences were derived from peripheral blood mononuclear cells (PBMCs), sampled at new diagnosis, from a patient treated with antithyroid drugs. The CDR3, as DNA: TGTGCCAGTAGTGCGGGACAGGGGGCATGGGGCTACACCTTC. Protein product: CASSAGQGAWGYTF.